The TCR beta chain under discussion was sequenced for a study of T-cell reconstitution after alpha-beta-depleted transplantation in children (dated by TCRdb to 2015 to 2016). Background for the entire study: Using TCR repertoire profiling, the study quantitatively followed how T-cell immune reconstitution unfolded in children after TCRalphabeta/CD19-depleted allogeneic hematopoietic cell transplantation. On the study overall, not on this receptor specifically: The frequencies of hyperexpanded clones fell over the following months, and after one year, T-cell counts and TCRbeta diversity were mostly attributed to newly produced T cells. In some patients, the high TCRbeta diversity seen at day 60 was put down to recipient T cells and intrathymic progenitors that had survived conditioning. Apparently early alphabetaT-cell count recovery about two months after transplant reportedly relied on only several hundred rapidly expanded clones derived from non-depleted graft cells.

The CDR3, cysteine through phenylalanine, is 15 amino acids long. Only CDR3 DNA is held: 45 bases, read in frame from base 1. V lost 8 bases and J lost 7 bases, and the count of bases not matched to a germline gene is 12. The germline V gene encodes CDR1 LGHDT and CDR2 YNNKEL (reference sequence). Details on this clonotype: Its antigen specificity is not known. Per-base quality was not reported, and no clone a single base away is much larger than it.

Preparation of the library involved PCR. The data were produced on an Illumina HiSeq 2500. TCR libraries were prepared with molecular barcoding, using unique molecular identifiers to normalize TCRbeta repertoire quantification. TCRdb reprocessing: public reads trimmed at Q25 with fastp, clones called with MiXCR, in-frame beta chains kept. Merged by CDR3 protein, the rows form single entries marked with the most common genes and DNA. For this sample there are 6,500 or so distinct CDR3 sequences; more than 5% appear just once. The ten largest clones take up approximately 25% of the sample. This specimen's treatment or condition label, interpreted: allogeneic hematopoietic cell transplantation with graft depleted of TCRalphabeta T cells and CD19 B cells. Transplant recipients were children who received TCRalphabeta/CD19-depleted allogeneic hematopoietic cell grafts.

The receptor comes from a child younger than two who had a stem cell transplant for acute myeloid leukemia, so the T cells may come from the graft donor. The sequenced sample was PBMCs, mostly from graft donor cells, obtained 180 days after TCRalphabeta/CD19-depleted stem cell transplant. Recombination connected TRBV3-1 to TRBJ2-2; TRBD2 matches 8 bases in the middle. The DNA sequence is given as TGTGCCAGCCAAGGAAGCGGGAGTAGCATCGGGGAGCTGTTTTTT. This codes for CASQGSGSSIGELFF.